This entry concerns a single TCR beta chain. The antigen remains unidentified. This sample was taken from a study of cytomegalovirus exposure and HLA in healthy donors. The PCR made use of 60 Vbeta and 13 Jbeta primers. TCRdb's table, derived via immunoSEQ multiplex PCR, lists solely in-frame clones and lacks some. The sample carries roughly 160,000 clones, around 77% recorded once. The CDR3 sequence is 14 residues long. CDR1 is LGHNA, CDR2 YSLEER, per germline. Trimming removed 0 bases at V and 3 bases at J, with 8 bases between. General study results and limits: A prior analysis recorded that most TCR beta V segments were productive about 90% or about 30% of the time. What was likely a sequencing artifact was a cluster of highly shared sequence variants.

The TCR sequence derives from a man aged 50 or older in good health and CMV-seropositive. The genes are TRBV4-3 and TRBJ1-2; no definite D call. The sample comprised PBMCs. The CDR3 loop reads CASSQEPRYYGYTF. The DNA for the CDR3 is TGCGCCAGCAGCCAAGAGCCCAGATACTATGGCTACACCTTC.